The 32 T cell receptor beta chains given below trace back to one sample, sequenced in a study of T cell responses to AZD1222 COVID-19 vaccine. Clones were read by immunoSEQ multiplex PCR, and TCRdb kept only the in-frame ones, dropping some. The table shows about 150,000 clones, with about 86% occurring only once. Sequences were derived from peripheral blood, sampled 28 days after the second AZD1222 dose. All receptors come from an adult who received the AZD1222 COVID-19 vaccine.

The rearrangement links TRBV18 to TRBJ2-3; D possibly matches TRBD1 or TRBD2 (7 bases each). The germline V gene encodes CDR1 KGHSH and CDR2 LQKENI. V shed 0 bases and J shed 3 bases, with 13 bases lying between them. This CDR3 is built from 16 residues. The CDR3 loop reads CASSPPAGGGTDTQYF. CDR3 sequence (DNA): TGTGCCAGCTCACCACCGGCAGGGGGAGGGACAGATACGCAGTATTTT.

The V and J genes are TRBV3-1 (or the pseudogene TRBV3-2) and TRBJ2-7; the match to TRBD1 covers 7 bases. The CDR3 is 14 amino acids. The germline CDR1 and CDR2 sequences are LGHDT and YNNKEL (reference sequence). The V and J ends lost 2 bases and 8 bases, in that order; junction bases with no gene match: 9. CDR3 DNA: TGTGCCAGCAGCCAATCGGGACAGCTGTTAAAGCAGTACTTC. Protein sequence: CASSQSGQLLKQYF.

This sequence joins TRBV7-9 and TRBJ1-1, with 7 bases matching TRBD1. Per the germline V gene, CDR1 is SEHNR and CDR2 is FQNEAQ (reference sequence). This CDR3 comprises 15 residues. J gave up 1 base and V 5 bases, and 7 bases lay outside the gene matches. CDR3 nucleotides: TGTGCCAGCAGCGCAAGACAGGGATCGAACACTGAAGCTTTCTTT. It yields the protein CASSARQGSNTEAFF.

The J gene is TRBJ1-5, the V gene TRBV27; TRBD1 matches 7 bases. V gave up 6 bases and J gave up 4 bases; unmatched junction bases: 12. CDR3 length: 16 residues. CDR1 and CDR2 from the germline V gene are MNHEY and SMNVEV (reference sequence). The CDR3 protein is CASRSSSTGTNQPQHF. The DNA of the CDR3 is TGTGCCAGCAGAAGTTCCTCGACAGGGACGAATCAGCCCCAGCATTTT.

Concerning this clone itself: A junction end diverges from the germline sequence, so it may reflect a read error. The chain employs TRBV3-1 (or the pseudogene TRBV3-2) and TRBJ1-2, with a possible D match to TRBD1 (5 bases). From germline, CDR1 is LGHDT and CDR2 YNNKEL (reference sequence). CDR3 size: 15 residues. CDR3 nucleotide sequence: TGCGCCAAGGGGAAGATCGAAACCCCTAACTATGGCTACACCTTC. Translated: CAKGKIETPNYGYTF.

V is TRBV24-1 and J is TRBJ1-2; D is ambiguous. This CDR3 comprises 14 residues. The germline V gene has CDR1 KGHDR and CDR2 SFDVKD. V lost 0 bases and J 0 bases, leaving 4 bases between the germline ends. In DNA, the CDR3 is TGTGCCACCAGTGATTTGGGGGCTAACTATGGCTACACCTTC. Translation gives CATSDLGANYGYTF.

CDR3 DNA sequence: TGTGCCAGCAGTGAAGCGACGAGACAGGGCAATCAGCCCCAGCATTTT. It specifies CASSEATRQGNQPQHF. The rearrangement links TRBV2 to TRBJ1-5, with a tentative D call TRBD1 (6 bases). Trimming removed 0 bases from V and 2 bases from J, with 11 bases in between. The length of the CDR3 is 16 residues. Germline lookup yields CDR1 SNHLY and CDR2 FYNNEI. The full variable domain, completed using reference TRBV2 and TRBJ1-5, is EPEVTQTPSHQVTQMGQEVILRCVPISNHLYFYWYRQILGQKVEFLVSFYNNEISEKSEIFDDQFSVERPDGSNFTLKIRSTKLEDSAMYFCASSEATRQGNQPQHFGDGTRLSIL.

This clone was counted a single time. This chain uses TRBV9 with TRBJ2-2, with a possible D match to TRBD1 (5 bases). The CDR3 is 17 residues long. Trimming took off 0 bases at V and 5 bases at J, with 17 bases between the two ends. Germline CDR1 and CDR2: SGDLS and YYNGEE. The CDR3 DNA is TGTGCCAGCAGCGTAGGGCCCACAGGTTCGGGTACCGGGGAGCTGTTTTTT. Residues: CASSVGPTGSGTGELFF.

The gene calls are TRBV3-1 (or the pseudogene TRBV3-2) and TRBJ2-7; the D gene is possibly TRBD2 (6 bases). Looked up from germline, CDR1 is LGHDT and CDR2 is YNNKEL (reference sequence). The CDR3 runs 16 residues. Trimming removed 3 bases at V and 0 bases at J, with 15 bases between. The CDR3: CASSHTPGLSSYEQYF. As DNA, the CDR3 is TGTGCCAGCAGCCATACCCCGGGACTTAGCTCCTACGAGCAGTACTTC.

V and J are TRBV5-4 and TRBJ1-1, with TRBD1 matching 7 bases. The CDR3 has 13 residues. V gave up 3 bases and J gave up 7 bases; unmatched junction bases: 6. Germline assignment: CDR1 SGHNT and CDR2 YYREEE (reference sequence). As DNA, the CDR3 is TGTGCCAGCAGCTGGGAAGACAGGGTTGAAGCTTTCTTT. Translating it yields CASSWEDRVEAFF.

This clone came up a few times. The V call is TRBV6-5, the J call TRBJ1-6, with D uncertain. Deletions cut 0 bases from V and 0 bases from J, with 3 bases between. CDR1 is MNHEY and CDR2 is SVGAGI in the germline V gene. The CDR3 has 15 amino acids. The CDR3 sequence: CASSYSASYNSPLHF. CDR3 bases: TGTGCCAGCAGTTACTCGGCCTCCTATAATTCACCCCTCCACTTT.

This clone occurred once. This chain uses TRBV5-5 with TRBJ1-6, with 7 bases identical to TRBD1. Germline V gene lookup returns CDR1 SGHKS and CDR2 YYEKEE (reference sequence). The CDR3 loop spans 15 amino acids. The V gene end was trimmed by 4 bases and the J gene end by 7 bases; junction bases not matched to a gene: 8. The CDR3 protein is CASSLRTGQNSPLHF. The CDR3 DNA sequence: TGTGCCAGCAGCCTCCGGACAGGACAGAATTCACCCCTCCACTTT.

The chain employs TRBV12-3 or TRBV12-4 and TRBJ1-4; 7 nucleotides line up with TRBD1. J lost 8 bases, V lost 7 bases, and 4 bases had no gene match. The CDR3 is 12 amino acids. Here the CDR3 reads CASTSGGEKLFF. In DNA, the CDR3 is TGTGCCAGCACTTCAGGGGGGGAAAAACTGTTTTTT.

This clone came up once. The chain links TRBV24-1 to TRBJ2-2; 12 bases map to TRBD2. Losses at the gene ends were 4 bases for V and 1 base for J; bases not matched to a gene: 0. Looked up from germline, CDR1 is KGHDR and CDR2 is SFDVKD. The CDR3 has 16 amino acids. The CDR3 is CATSETSGGNTGELFF. The CDR3 DNA is TGTGCCACCAGTGAGACTAGCGGGGGGAACACCGGGGAGCTGTTTTTT.

The V gene is TRBV7-2, the J gene TRBJ2-3; 12 bases agree with TRBD2. J lost 0 bases, V lost 8 bases, and 6 bases had no gene match. The germline V gene encodes CDR1 SGHTA and CDR2 FQGNSA. The CDR3 loop spans 16 amino acids. CDR3 loop: CASGIGTSGSTDTQYF. DNA for the CDR3: TGTGCCAGCGGTATCGGGACTAGCGGGAGCACAGATACGCAGTATTTT.

This clone occurred once. The chain employs TRBV11-2 and TRBJ1-5, with 7 bases lining up with TRBD1. The V gene end was trimmed by 3 bases and the J gene end by 2 bases; junction bases not matched to a gene: 4. The CDR3 is 15 amino acids. CDR1 and CDR2 from the germline V gene are SGHAT and FQNNGV. The CDR3 DNA is TGTGCCAGCAGCTTTACAGGGGATGGCAATCAGCCCCAGCATTTT. Residues: CASSFTGDGNQPQHF.

This chain uses TRBV30 with TRBJ1-4, with D possibly being TRBD1 (6 bases). Germline CDR1 reads GTSNPN; CDR2 reads SVGIG (reference sequence). V lost 4 bases to trimming and J lost 5 bases, with 11 bases between them. The CDR3 is 13 amino acids. As DNA, the CDR3 is TGTGCCTGGATCGGGCAGGGGAATGAAAAACTGTTTTTT. Its protein product is CAWIGQGNEKLFF.

The V call is TRBV25-1, the J call TRBJ1-2; TRBD1 is a possible D gene (5 bases). CDR1 and CDR2 (germline): MGHDK, SYGVNS. The CDR3 length is 15 residues. Between the trimmed V and J ends, which lost 4 bases and 4 bases, there was a span of 16 bases. The CDR3 reads CASSVSGIYPYGYTF. CDR3 bases: TGTGCCAGCAGTGTCTCAGGGATATACCCCTATGGCTACACCTTC.

The gene calls are TRBV7-9 and TRBJ1-5; weak D call: TRBD1 (5 bases). V shed 3 bases and J shed 7 bases, with 19 bases lying between them. Germline loops: CDR1 SEHNR, CDR2 FQNEAQ (reference sequence). This CDR3 has 16 amino acids. DNA for the CDR3: TGTGCCAGCAGCTTCAGTTCTGGCAGGGCAGGGCAGCCCCAGCATTTT. It encodes CASSFSSGRAGQPQHF.

The chain couples TRBV6-2 or TRBV6-3 to TRBJ2-1; weak D call: TRBD1 (6 bases). CDR3 length: 17 residues. Germline V gene sequence: CDR1 MNHEY, CDR2 SVGEGT. Trimming took 2 bases from V and 2 from J, leaving 16 bases between them. The CDR3 DNA sequence: TGTGCCAGCAGTTACGTGCGCGGACAGAGAACCTACAATGAGCAGTTCTTC. As protein: CASSYVRGQRTYNEQFF.

CDR3 protein: CASSQDGAAYSNQPQHF. DNA of the CDR3: TGCGCCAGCAGCCAAGATGGCGCAGCTTATAGCAATCAGCCCCAGCATTTT. The chain is built from TRBV4-1 and TRBJ1-5; D is uncertain. The CDR3 spans 17 residues. The V end lost 0 bases, the J end lost 0 bases, and 12 bases lay between the germline ends. Germline CDR1 is MGHRA and CDR2 is YSYEKL.

V is TRBV10-3 and J is TRBJ2-7; 8 nucleotides agree with TRBD1. This CDR3 comprises 14 residues. The V gene's germline CDR1 is ENHRY and CDR2 SYGVKD. J was trimmed by 3 bases and V by 2 bases; bases with no gene match: 3. DNA of the CDR3: TGTGCCATCAGTGAGCACAGGGGGGTCTACGAGCAGTACTTC. Translation gives CAISEHRGVYEQYF.

The V and J genes are TRBV11-2 and TRBJ1-3; possible D gene TRBD1, 6 bases. V was cut by 5 bases and J by 5 bases, with 13 bases left in between. Per germline, CDR1 SGHAT and CDR2 FQNNGV. This CDR3 spans 14 amino acids. CDR3 residues: CASSDTGFRNTIYF. CDR3 bases: TGTGCCAGCAGCGACACAGGGTTTAGAAACACCATATATTTT.

The CDR3 sequence is CASSLAASGSYNEQFF. CDR3 coding DNA: TGTGCCAGCAGCTTAGCGGCTAGCGGATCCTACAATGAGCAGTTCTTC. The rearrangement joins TRBV7-2 to TRBJ2-1; 7 nucleotides align to TRBD2. This CDR3 contains 16 residues. Losses at the gene ends were 0 bases for V and 1 base for J; bases not matched to a gene: 3. Germline loops: CDR1 SGHTA, CDR2 FQGNSA.

The V and J genes are TRBV11-2 and TRBJ1-1; TRBD1 might be the D (6 bases). The CDR3 runs to 13 residues. V lost 5 bases, J lost 5 bases, and 12 bases lay in between. Germline CDR1 SGHAT, CDR2 FQNNGV. CDR3 in DNA: TGTGCCAGCAGCACACAGGGTGGTACTGAAGCTTTCTTT. It encodes CASSTQGGTEAFF.

The CDR3 spells CATSDPYNEQFF. The CDR3 DNA reads as TGTGCCACCAGTGACCCGTACAATGAGCAGTTCTTC. The chain employs TRBV24-1 and TRBJ2-1; D is ambiguous. Trimming shortened V by 4 bases and J by 4 bases, and 4 bases separated the two germline ends. This CDR3 region has 12 residues. CDR1 and CDR2 (germline): KGHDR, SFDVKD.

The rearrangement joins TRBV5-1 to TRBJ2-5; 16 bases are shared with TRBD2. Germline values: CDR1 SGHRS, CDR2 YFSETQ. This CDR3 spans 16 amino acids. The J segment lost 2 bases and the V segment lost 5 bases, leaving 3 bases of the junction unmatched. CDR3 coding DNA: TGCGCCAGCAGAAAGGGACTAGCGGGAGGGCAAGAGACCCAGTACTTC. This encodes CASRKGLAGGQETQYF.

This chain uses TRBV5-8 with TRBJ2-7, with D tentatively TRBD1 or TRBD2 (6 bases each). Trimming pared 3 bases from V and 6 bases from J, leaving 13 bases between. CDR1 and CDR2 (germline): SGHTS, YDEGEE. CDR3 length equals 13 residues. CDR3 nucleotides: TGTGCCAGCAGCTCCAATGAGGGGGGCGAGCAGTACTTC. This sequence encodes CASSSNEGGEQYF.

V is TRBV19 and J is TRBJ1-5; D is ambiguous. With 6 bases removed from V and 6 bases from J, the gap between germline ends came to 15 bases. Germline V lookup: CDR1 LNHDA, CDR2 SQIVND (reference sequence). The CDR3 has 14 residues. The CDR3 reads CASSERVLPQPQHF. CDR3 sequence (DNA): TGTGCCAGTAGCGAGAGGGTCCTGCCTCAGCCCCAGCATTTT.

This clone was observed a single time. This chain uses TRBV7-2 with TRBJ2-4, with TRBD2 identical over 7 bases. V gave up 3 bases and J gave up 7 bases; unmatched junction bases: 3. Germline V gene data show CDR1 as SGHTA and CDR2 as FQGNSA. The CDR3 has 13 amino acids. The CDR3 loop reads CASSLGGSNIQYF. The CDR3 coding sequence is TGTGCCAGCAGCTTGGGGGGGTCGAACATTCAGTACTTC.

The CDR3 DNA reads TGCGCCAGCAGCCCCAACGGGCCAAGCACAGATACGCAGTATTTT. As protein: CASSPNGPSTDTQYF. V is TRBV5-1 and J is TRBJ2-3; D ambiguous. Germline CDR1 SGHRS, CDR2 YFSETQ. Trimming stripped 4 bases from V and 0 bases from J, with 12 bases between. The CDR3 length is 15 residues.

This clone was seen once. The chain is built from TRBV14 and TRBJ2-3, with 8 bases fitting TRBD2. Unmatched junction bases numbered 6, after V lost 4 bases and J lost 3 bases. Germline CDR1 SGHDN, CDR2 FVKESK. The CDR3 is 15 residues long. In nucleotides, the CDR3 is TGTGCCAGCAGCCCAAGCGGGAGAAGTACAGATACGCAGTATTTT. Amino acids: CASSPSGRSTDTQYF.